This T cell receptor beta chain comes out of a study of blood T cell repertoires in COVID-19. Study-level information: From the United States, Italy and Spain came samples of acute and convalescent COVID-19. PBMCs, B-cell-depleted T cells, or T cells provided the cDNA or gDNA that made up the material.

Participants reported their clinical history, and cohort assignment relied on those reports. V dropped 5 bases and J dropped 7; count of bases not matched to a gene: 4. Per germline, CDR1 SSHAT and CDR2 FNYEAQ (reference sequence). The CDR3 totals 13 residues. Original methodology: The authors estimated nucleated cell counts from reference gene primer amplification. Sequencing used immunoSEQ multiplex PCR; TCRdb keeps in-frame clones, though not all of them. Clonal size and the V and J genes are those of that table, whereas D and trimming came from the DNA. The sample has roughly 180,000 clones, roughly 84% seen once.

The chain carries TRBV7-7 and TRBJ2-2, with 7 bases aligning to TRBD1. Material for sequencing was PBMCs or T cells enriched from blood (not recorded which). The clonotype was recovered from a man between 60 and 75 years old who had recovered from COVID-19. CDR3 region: CASSHGQDGELFF. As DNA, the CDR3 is TGTGCCAGCAGCCACGGACAGGACGGGGAGCTGTTTTTT.